Presented here are 10 T cell receptor beta chains from one specimen sequenced in a study of blood T cells in healthy people across ages. Primers used in a second PCR of about 7 to 12 cycles were a sample-barcoded 5' primer and a J-beta primer mix. TCRdb itself ran the 5' RACE reads through MiXCR, one entry per CDR3 protein. The sample lists some 1.5 million distinct CDR3 sequences; roughly 43% were seen once. Sequenced sample: blood. These TCRs come from a woman younger than 35 in good health.

The CDR3 spells CASSEAPDSYYGYTF. The CDR3 coding sequence is TGTGCCAGCAGTGAAGCCCCTGACAGTTACTATGGCTACACCTTC. The chain uses TRBV2 and TRBJ1-2; weak D call: TRBD1 (5 bases). With 0 bases removed from V and 3 bases from J, the gap between germline ends came to 11 bases. The germline V gene has CDR1 SNHLY and CDR2 FYNNEI. The CDR3 runs to 15 residues.

The chain is built from TRBV25-1 and TRBJ1-4, with no clear D. Germline-derived CDR1 and CDR2 are MGHDK and SYGVNS. The V end lost 3 bases, the J end lost 0 bases, and 8 bases lay between the germline ends. The CDR3 sequence is 15 residues long. CDR3 DNA: TGTGCCAGCAGTGATCAAGGTGCAACTAATGAAAAACTGTTTTTT. Translated, it gives CASSDQGATNEKLFF. Complete variable domain (other parts from reference TRBV25-1 and TRBJ1-4): EADIYQTPRYLVIGTGKKITLECSQTMGHDKMYWYQQDPGMELHLIHYSYGVNSTEKGDLSSESTVSRIRTEHFPLTLESARPSHTSQYLCASSDQGATNEKLFFGSGTQLSVL.

This clonotype was observed a few times. The chain couples TRBV24-1 to TRBJ2-3; perhaps TRBD1 as D (6 bases). V was clipped by 9 bases and J by 3 bases, with 18 bases between them. The CDR3 is made up of 15 amino acids. Germline V lookup: CDR1 KGHDR, CDR2 SFDVKD. The CDR3: CATLRGGTITDTQYF. The CDR3 DNA reads TGTGCCACCCTAAGGGGTGGGACAATAACAGATACGCAGTATTTT.

The rearrangement uses TRBV11-1 and TRBJ2-1; D possibly corresponds to TRBD2 (5 bases). The CDR3 covers 14 residues. Trimming shortened V by 3 bases and J by 5 bases, and 11 bases separated the two germline ends. Germline lookup yields CDR1 SGHAT and CDR2 FQDESV (reference sequence). The chain's CDR3 is CASSFRGYNNEQFF. The CDR3 nucleotides are TGTGCCAGCAGCTTTCGCGGGTACAACAATGAGCAGTTCTTC.

The chain combines TRBV15 with TRBJ2-7; no clear D gene. V lost 1 base to trimming and J lost 7 bases, with 14 bases between them. The CDR3 spans 14 residues. The germline V gene encodes CDR1 LNHNV and CDR2 YYDKDF (reference sequence). The CDR3, as DNA: TGTGCCACCAGCAGAGCAAGCTCCTACAATGAGCAGTACTTC. Translating gives CATSRASSYNEQYF.

This clonotype appeared a few times. The rearrangement joins TRBV5-1 to TRBJ2-1; 7 nucleotides match TRBD1. V shed 5 bases and J 8 bases; nucleotides not matched to a gene: 7. Germline CDR1 reads SGHRS; CDR2 reads YFSETQ. This CDR3 has 13 amino acids. The DNA of the CDR3 is TGCGCCAGCAGTTCACAGACAGGGCATGAGCAGTTCTTC. This gives the protein CASSSQTGHEQFF.

The table lists this clonotype with a few counts. The chain is built from TRBV28 and TRBJ2-1; 9 nucleotides line up with TRBD1. The V gene end was trimmed by 6 bases and the J gene end by 6 bases; junction bases not matched to a gene: 9. CDR1 MDHEN and CDR2 SYDVKM come from the germline V gene. This CDR3 spans 15 amino acids. CDR3 in DNA: TGTGCCAGCAGGGCCGGGGACAGGGTCTTCAATGAGCAGTTCTTC. Translating it yields CASRAGDRVFNEQFF.

This rearrangement joins TRBV20-1 to TRBJ1-4; D call uncertain. The CDR3 consists of 15 residues. V lost 4 bases and J lost 0, with 12 bases in between. In germline, CDR1 is DFQATT, CDR2 SNEGSKA (reference sequence). CDR3 loop: CSAKKGSATNEKLFF. In DNA, the CDR3 is TGCAGTGCTAAAAAGGGCAGTGCAACTAATGAAAAACTGTTTTTT.

CDR3 coding DNA: TGCGCCAGCAGCTTGGTGCAGACCTCTGGGGCCAACGTCCTGACTTTC. It specifies CASSLVQTSGANVLTF. The chain employs TRBV5-1 and TRBJ2-6; D is ambiguous. Germline-derived CDR1 and CDR2 are SGHRS and YFSETQ. Trimming removed 0 bases from V and 0 bases from J, with 7 bases in between. This CDR3 is built from 16 residues.

This clonotype was seen a handful of times. The chain is built from TRBV20-1 and TRBJ2-1; no firm D call. Germline V CDR1 and CDR2: DFQATT, SNEGSKA (reference sequence). Trimming cost V 1 base and J 0 bases, with 10 bases left between them. The CDR3 has 15 amino acids. The CDR3 protein is CSARVGRSSYNEQFF. As DNA, the CDR3 is TGCAGTGCTAGAGTTGGGCGTAGCTCCTACAATGAGCAGTTCTTC.